These T cell receptor beta chains were read from a single sample in a study of identical twins. TCRdb called the 5' RACE reads again in MiXCR, with one record for every CDR3 protein. The sample lists approximately 230,000 distinct CDR3 sequences, over 5.5% occurring once. The same sample was also used in a study of T cells expressing NK-cell markers.

Sequenced: CD8+ T cells sorted from blood. Source of these receptors: a young woman in good health. Each CDR3 is given with its conserved first and last residue. D genes are given only for firm matches. Only some rows state a clone size, as once, few, many or a class for expanded clones.

TRBV10-3	TRBJ2-1	-	-	TGTGCCATCAGTGAGTCAGTGGGGGGCCGCTACAATGAGCAGTTCTTC	CAISESVGGRYNEQFF
TRBV12-3/TRBV12-4	TRBJ1-1	TRBD1	many	TGTGCCAGCAGCCCACAGGGACAGGGGTTGGAGGCTTTCTTT	CASSPQGQGLEAFF
TRBV3-1	TRBJ2-7	TRBD2	-	TGTGCCAGCAGCCAAGGAAAAGTCCGGGACTATCTCCCCGAGCAGTACTTC	CASSQGKVRDYLPEQYF
TRBV3-1	TRBJ2-1	TRBD2	many	TGTGCCACCGGACTAGCGGGTGACAATGAGCAGTTCTTC	CATGLAGDNEQFF
TRBV6-4	TRBJ2-3	-	medium-sized	TGTGCCAGCAGTGACTCGGCAGGGGCAGATACGCAGTATTTT	CASSDSAGADTQYF
TRBV11-2	TRBJ1-2	-	-	TGTGCCAGCAGCATGGCACTACTTTATAACTATGGCTACACCTTC	CASSMALLYNYGYTF
TRBV11-2	TRBJ2-3	-	few	TGTGCCAGCAGCTTAGAAGTCGCGGCCCCTAGCACAGATACGCAGTATTTT	CASSLEVAAPSTDTQYF
TRBV7-2	TRBJ1-2	TRBD1	-	TGTGCCAGCAGCCCGGCTCCCCGGACAGGGAGGGGCTACACCTTC	CASSPAPRTGRGYTF
TRBV11-2	TRBJ1-2	TRBD1	few	TGTGCCAGCAGCTTAGGACAGGGGGGTTACTATGGCTACACCTTC	CASSLGQGGYYGYTF
TRBV6-6	TRBJ1-3	TRBD1	-	TGTGCCAGCACCTTGACAGGGGAGGCCATATATTTT	CASTLTGEAIYF
TRBV27	TRBJ1-1	-	many	TGTGCCAGCAGTTTGTTAAAGAACACTGAAGCTTTCTTT	CASSLLKNTEAFF
TRBV13	TRBJ1-3	-	few	TGTGCCAGCAGCTCAACGACAGCGACCTCGAGCTCTGGAAACACCATATATTTT	CASSSTTATSSSGNTIYF
TRBV12-5	TRBJ2-7	-	many	TGTGCTAGTGGCCCGGGGGCGGGGGAGCAGTACTTC	CASGPGAGEQYF
TRBV29-1	TRBJ1-1	-	many	TGCAGCGTTGAAGATTTCGGCTTAGGCAGGGGACCGAACACTGAAGCTTTCTTT	CSVEDFGLGRGPNTEAFF
TRBV5-1	TRBJ2-2	-	few	TGCGCCAGCACCTGGACAGACACCGGGGAGCTGTTTTTT	CASTWTDTGELFF
TRBV7-9	TRBJ2-1	TRBD2	-	TGTGCCAGCAGCTTAAAGCGGGAGCAGGATGAGCAGTTCTTC	CASSLKREQDEQFF
TRBV18	TRBJ2-3	TRBD2	few	TGTGCCAGCTCACTAGGACTAGCGGACCGCACAGATACGCAGTATTTT	CASSLGLADRTDTQYF
TRBV5-5	TRBJ2-7	-	-	TGTGCCAGCGCTGGGACCTACGAGCAGTACTTC	CASAGTYEQYF
TRBV7-8	TRBJ2-7	-	-	TGTGCCAGCAGCCGATCCGGGGCCTCCCACGAGCAGTACTTC	CASSRSGASHEQYF
TRBV6-1	TRBJ2-7	-	few	TGTGCCACCTTAGACCCGGGCGCCCCTCTCGAGCAGTACTTC	CATLDPGAPLEQYF
TRBV6-1	TRBJ2-2	TRBD2	-	TGTGCCAGCAGTCAGGGACTAGCGGGAGTTGGCGGGGAGCTGTTTTTT	CASSQGLAGVGGELFF
TRBV7-9	TRBJ2-2	-	few	TGTGCCAGCAGCAATTTAAGGGTATCCATGGACACCGGGGAGCTGTTTTTT	CASSNLRVSMDTGELFF
TRBV5-1	TRBJ2-4	-	-	TGCGCCAGCAGCCCCGGACAGAAAAACATTCAGTACTTC	CASSPGQKNIQYF
TRBV6-5	TRBJ2-7	-	-	TGTGCCAGCAGTCCTCTTGGGGGCGAGCAGTACTTC	CASSPLGGEQYF
TRBV20-1	TRBJ2-1	TRBD2	few	TGCAGTGTCAGAGGGCCTAGCGGGGCGTCCTACAATGAGCAGTTCTTC	CSVRGPSGASYNEQFF
TRBV27	TRBJ2-1	-	-	TGTGCCAGCAGATTACAGGGAGTGGGATATGAGCAGTTCTTC	CASRLQGVGYEQFF
TRBV12-3/TRBV12-4	TRBJ1-2	-	many	TGTGCCAGCAGTTCGAGTTTCGGTGGCTACACCTTC	CASSSSFGGYTF
TRBV7-9	TRBJ1-2	-	-	TGTGCCAGCAGCCACCTGGGAATGGGTATGACCTTCTATGGCTACACCTTC	CASSHLGMGMTFYGYTF
TRBV12-3/TRBV12-4	TRBJ1-5	-	few	TGTGCCAGCAGACAGAGCAATCAGCCCCAGCATTTT	CASRQSNQPQHF
TRBV13	TRBJ1-5	-	-	TGTGCCAGCAGCTTATGGGGTAGGAGTCAGCCCCAGCATTTT	CASSLWGRSQPQHF
TRBV7-6	TRBJ2-1	-	few	TGTGCCAGCTATGGGGGGGGCTATTCCGGGACTTCCTCCTACAATGAGCAGTTCTTC	CASYGGGYSGTSSYNEQFF